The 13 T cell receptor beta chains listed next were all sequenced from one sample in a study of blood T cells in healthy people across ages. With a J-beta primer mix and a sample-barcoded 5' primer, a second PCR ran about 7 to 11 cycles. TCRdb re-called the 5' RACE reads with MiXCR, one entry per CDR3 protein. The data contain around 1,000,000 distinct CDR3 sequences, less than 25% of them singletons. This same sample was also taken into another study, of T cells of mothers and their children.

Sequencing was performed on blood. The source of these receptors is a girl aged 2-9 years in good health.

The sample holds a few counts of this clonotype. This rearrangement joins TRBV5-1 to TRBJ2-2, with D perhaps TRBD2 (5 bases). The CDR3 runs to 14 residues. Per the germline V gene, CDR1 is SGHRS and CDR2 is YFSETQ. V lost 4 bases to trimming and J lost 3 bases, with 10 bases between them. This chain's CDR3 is CASSRGLDTGELFF. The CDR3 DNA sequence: TGCGCCAGCAGCCGTGGACTGGACACCGGGGAGCTGTTTTTT.

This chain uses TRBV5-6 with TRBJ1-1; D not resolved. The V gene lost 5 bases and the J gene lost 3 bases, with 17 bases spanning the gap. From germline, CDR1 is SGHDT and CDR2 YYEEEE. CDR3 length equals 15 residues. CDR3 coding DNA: TGTGCCAGCAGGCTAATGGAGGGTTTGGACACTGAAGCTTTCTTT. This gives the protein CASRLMEGLDTEAFF.

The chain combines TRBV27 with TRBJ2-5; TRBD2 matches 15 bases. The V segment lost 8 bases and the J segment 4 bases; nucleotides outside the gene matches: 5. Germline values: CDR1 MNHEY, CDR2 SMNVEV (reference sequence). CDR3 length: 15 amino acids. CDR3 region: CASGLAGGIGETQYF. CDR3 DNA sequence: TGTGCCAGCGGACTAGCGGGAGGGATAGGAGAGACCCAGTACTTC.

The CDR3 coding sequence is TGTGCCAGCAGCGCGAACGTCGGACAGACCCAGTACTTC. Amino acid sequence: CASSANVGQTQYF. V gene TRBV9 combines with J gene TRBJ2-5; the D is unclear. CDR1 SGDLS and CDR2 YYNGEE come from the germline V gene. The CDR3 loop spans 13 amino acids. V lost 3 bases, J lost 6 bases, and 12 bases lay in between.

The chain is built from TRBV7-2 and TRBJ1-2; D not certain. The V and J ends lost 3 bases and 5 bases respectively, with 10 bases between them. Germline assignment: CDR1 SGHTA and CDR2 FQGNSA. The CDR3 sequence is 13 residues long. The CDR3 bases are TGTGCCAGCAGCTTCCCCAGTACATATGGCTACACCTTC. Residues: CASSFPSTYGYTF.

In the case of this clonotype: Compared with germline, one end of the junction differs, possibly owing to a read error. CDR3 in amino acids: CASSVGSGGTEAFF. CDR3 in DNA: TGTGCCAGTAGCGTGGGTTCGGGAGGTACTGAAGCTTTCTTT. The rearrangement links TRBV9 to TRBJ1-1; D is ambiguous. This CDR3 is built from 14 residues. Per germline, CDR1 SGDLS and CDR2 YYNGEE.

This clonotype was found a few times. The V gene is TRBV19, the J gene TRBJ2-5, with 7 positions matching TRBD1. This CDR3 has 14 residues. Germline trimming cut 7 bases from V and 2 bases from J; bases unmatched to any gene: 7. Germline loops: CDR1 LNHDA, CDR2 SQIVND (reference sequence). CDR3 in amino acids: CASTPGTAQETQYF. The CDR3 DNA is TGTGCCAGTACTCCCGGGACAGCTCAAGAGACCCAGTACTTC.

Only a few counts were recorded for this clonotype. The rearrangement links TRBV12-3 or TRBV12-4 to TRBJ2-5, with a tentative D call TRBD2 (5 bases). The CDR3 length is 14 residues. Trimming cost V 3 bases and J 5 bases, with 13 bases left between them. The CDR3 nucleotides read TGTGCCAGCAGTTTCCCCCTAGCTGGGGAGACCCAGTACTTC. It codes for CASSFPLAGETQYF.

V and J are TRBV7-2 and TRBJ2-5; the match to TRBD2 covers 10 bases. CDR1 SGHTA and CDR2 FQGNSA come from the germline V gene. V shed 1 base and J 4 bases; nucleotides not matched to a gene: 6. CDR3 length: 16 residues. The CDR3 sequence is CASSLETSGVGETQYF. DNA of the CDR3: TGTGCCAGCAGCTTAGAAACTAGCGGGGTGGGAGAGACCCAGTACTTC.

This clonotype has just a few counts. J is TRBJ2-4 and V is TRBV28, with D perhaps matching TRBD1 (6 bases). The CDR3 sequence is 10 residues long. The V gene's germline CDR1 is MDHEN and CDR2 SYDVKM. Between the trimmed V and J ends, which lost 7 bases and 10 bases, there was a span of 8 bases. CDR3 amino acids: CASKGEIQYF. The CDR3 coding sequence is TGTGCCAGCAAGGGGGAGATTCAGTACTTC.

The CDR3 sequence: CATSRGGRRRDEQFF. CDR3 DNA: TGTGCCACCAGCAGAGGGGGCCGGAGGAGGGATGAGCAGTTCTTC. The chain employs TRBV15 and TRBJ2-1, with a possible D match to TRBD2 (6 bases). The length of the CDR3 is 15 residues. CDR1 LNHNV and CDR2 YYDKDF come from the germline V gene (reference sequence). V lost 1 base and J 8 bases, leaving 15 bases between the germline ends. The variable domain in full, with the rest retrieved from reference TRBV15 and TRBJ2-1, is DAMVIQNPRYQVTQFGKPVTLSCSQTLNHNVMYWYQQKSSQAPKLLFHYYDKDFNNEADTPDNFQSRRPNTSFCFLDIRSPGLGDTAMYLCATSRGGRRRDEQFFGPGTRLTVL.

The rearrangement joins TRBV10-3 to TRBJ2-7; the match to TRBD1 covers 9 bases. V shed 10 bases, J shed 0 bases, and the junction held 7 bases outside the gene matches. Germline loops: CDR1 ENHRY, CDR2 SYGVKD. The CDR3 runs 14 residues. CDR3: CATNRDRDSYEQYF. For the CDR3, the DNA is TGTGCCACCAATCGGGACAGGGACTCCTACGAGCAGTACTTC.

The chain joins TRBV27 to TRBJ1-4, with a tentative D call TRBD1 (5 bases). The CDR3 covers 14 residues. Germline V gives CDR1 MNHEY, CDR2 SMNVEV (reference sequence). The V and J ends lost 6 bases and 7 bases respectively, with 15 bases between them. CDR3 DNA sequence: TGTGCCAGCAGCCTAGGGGATTTGGGTGAAAAACTGTTTTTT. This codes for CASSLGDLGEKLFF. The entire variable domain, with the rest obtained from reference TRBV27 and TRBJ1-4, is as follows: EAQVTQNPRYLITVTGKKLTVTCSQNMNHEYMSWYRQDPGLGLRQIYYSMNVEVTDKGDVPEGYKVSRKEKRNFPLILESPSPNQTSLYFCASSLGDLGEKLFFGSGTQLSVL.